This T cell receptor (beta chain) is drawn from a study of metastatic and nonmetastatic thyroid tumors. In the study overall: Patients with malignant and benign thyroid disease provided blood and tumor or nodule tissue, whose repertoires were compared.

TCRdb re-clonotyped the PCR reads via MiXCR. The sample has approximately 79,000 clones; over 8.5% are singletons. Trimming cost V 4 bases and J 4 bases, with 11 bases left between them. CDR3 length: 13 residues. Germline assignment: CDR1 SGHKS and CDR2 YYEKEE (reference sequence). Not a single patient had been given any form of treatment at any point before undergoing thyroid surgery. This clone has a count of ten or more. Its matching antigen is unknown. Study results and caveats: Reportedly, malignant thyroid tumors had significantly higher TCR beta diversity than benign nodules, in blood and tumor.

The chain joins TRBV5-5 to TRBJ1-2, with D possibly being TRBD1 (5 bases). Material: blood. The clonotype originates from a female donor with papillary thyroid cancer or a benign thyroid nodule (not recorded which). Some clones in this sample may be carry-over from other donors' samples. The CDR3 region has the DNA TGTGCCAGCAGCCGAACCACAGGCTATGGCTACACCTTC. Amino acids: CASSRTTGYGYTF.